A selection of T cell receptor beta chains follows, all from one sample in a study of shared clonotypes between healthy human individuals. Clones were sequenced by immunoSEQ multiplex PCR, and TCRdb holds only the in-frame ones, with some missing. Of roughly 2.5 million clones listed, around 94% are singletons. Sequencing was done on a sample of naive CD4+ T cells sorted from blood. The receptors shown here come from a man aged 18 to 29 in good health. Both conserved end residues are part of each CDR3. Each record gives: clone size, J gene, D gene, V gene, CDR3 protein, CDR3 DNA. A D gene is named only where the DNA matches it firmly. Clone sizes are given selectively: once, few, many, or a class where the clone is expanded.

NA	TRBJ2-1	NA	TRBV5-1	CASSLAITPNEQFF	TGCGCCAGCAGCTTGGCCATTACCCCCAATGAGCAGTTCTTC
once	TRBJ2-7	TRBD2	TRBV7-2	CASQGLAGDEQYF	TGTGCAAGTCAGGGACTAGCGGGCGACGAGCAGTACTTC
NA	TRBJ1-6	NA	TRBV30	CAWSSGVRSPLHF	TGTGCCTGGAGTTCAGGGGTGCGTTCACCCCTCCACTTT
NA	TRBJ2-7	NA	TRBV2	CASRRTAQLYEQYF	TGTGCCAGCAGGCGGACAGCTCAACTCTACGAGCAGTACTTC
NA	TRBJ1-2	TRBD1	TRBV6-5	CASSYSDRGFNYGYTF	TGTGCCAGCAGTTACTCTGACAGGGGGTTTAACTATGGCTACACCTTC
NA	TRBJ2-3	NA	TRBV19	CASSIDPGRLAARYF	TGTGCCAGTAGTATAGATCCAGGCCGGTTGGCCGCGAGGTATTTT
NA	TRBJ2-7	TRBD1	TRBV18	CASSPRTGGNEQYF	TGTGCCAGCTCACCCCGGACAGGGGGTAACGAGCAGTACTTC
few	TRBJ1-4	TRBD1	TRBV5-4	CASSSGTVEKLFF	TGTGCCAGCAGCTCCGGGACAGTTGAAAAACTGTTTTTT
NA	TRBJ1-1	TRBD1	TRBV10-3	CAISESQGEVRTEAFF	TGTGCCATCAGTGAGTCGCAGGGGGAGGTTCGAACTGAAGCTTTCTTT
NA	TRBJ1-5	NA	TRBV12-5	CASGLVLAGHNQPQHF	TGTGCTAGTGGTTTGGTACTGGCAGGGCACAATCAGCCCCAGCATTTT
NA	TRBJ2-7	NA	TRBV7-9	CASSLALARGDSGQYF	TGTGCCAGCAGCTTAGCGTTGGCCAGGGGAGACAGTGGGCAGTACTTC
NA	TRBJ2-7	TRBD2	TRBV18	CASSPYGLAGLGESYEQYF	TGTGCCAGCTCACCTTACGGACTAGCGGGGCTGGGGGAATCCTACGAGCAGTACTTC
NA	TRBJ2-5	TRBD1	TRBV27	CASSDGQGLETQYF	TGTGCCAGCAGCGACGGACAGGGGTTAGAGACCCAGTACTTC
NA	TRBJ2-7	TRBD1	TRBV5-4	CASSLAGGSYEQYF	TGTGCCAGCAGCTTGGCAGGGGGATCCTACGAGCAGTACTTC
NA	TRBJ1-6	NA	TRBV6-1	CASSEGSISPLHF	TGTGCCAGCAGTGAAGGTTCTATCTCACCCCTCCACTTT
NA	TRBJ2-5	TRBD1	TRBV15	CATSGTGGQETQYF	TGTGCCACCAGTGGGACAGGGGGCCAAGAGACCCAGTACTTC
once	TRBJ2-5	NA	TRBV28	CASSLGTQYF	TGTGCCAGCAGTTTAGGGACCCAGTACTTC